A single sample gave rise to the 18 T cell receptor beta chains below, sequenced in a study of regulatory T cells in long-lasting Graves disease. Noted time point: newly diagnosed GD, antithyroid drugs for less than 3 months. Generation of the TCR library employed RNA extracted from PBMCs. Arm-PCR with iRepertoire HTBI primers amplified the CDR3 regions for these TCR beta libraries. Each CDR3 protein is one row after TCRdb ran MiXCR on the multiplex PCR reads. The sample gives approximately 480,000 distinct CDR3 sequences, 15% to 20% of which show up once; 9% to 15% is in the top ten. The data were also submitted as part of a second study, on T cells in Graves' hyperthyroidism and ophthalmopathy.

The starting material was peripheral blood mononuclear cells (PBMCs), obtained at new diagnosis, from a patient treated with antithyroid drugs. All receptors derive from a man aged 40-49 years with Graves disease.

This clonotype was seen many times. CDR3 DNA sequence: TGCAGTGCTACAGGAACCTACGAGCAGTACTTC. It translates to CSATGTYEQYF. The chain employs TRBV20-1 and TRBJ2-7; D is uncertain. In germline, CDR1 is DFQATT, CDR2 SNEGSKA (reference sequence). The CDR3 covers 11 residues. The V end lost 4 bases, the J end lost 2 bases, and 6 bases lay between the germline ends.

This clonotype was seen a single time. The chain combines TRBV7-2 with TRBJ2-3; 9 nucleotides line up with TRBD1. J was trimmed by 4 bases and V by 5 bases; bases with no gene match: 16. From germline, CDR1 is SGHTA and CDR2 FQGNSA. CDR3 length: 18 residues. CDR3 bases: TGTGCCAGCAGCCGGGGACAGGGTCGGGGGTTTGGCGCAGATACGCAGTATTTT. It encodes CASSRGQGRGFGADTQYF.

This clonotype was observed a handful of times. This chain uses TRBV27 with TRBJ2-7; D may be TRBD1 (6 bases). Germline-derived CDR1 and CDR2 are MNHEY and SMNVEV (reference sequence). Trimming left V 4 bases short and J 3 bases short, with 19 bases between. This CDR3 comprises 16 residues. CDR3 in amino acids: CASSSPGHPGVYEQYF. The CDR3 DNA is TGTGCCAGCAGTTCCCCGGGCCATCCAGGGGTCTACGAGCAGTACTTC.

On this clonotype: Since a far larger clone is one base different, this is likely a read error. CDR3 protein: CASSLRQQETQCF. For the CDR3, the DNA is TGTGCCAGCAGTTTACGCCAGCAAGAGACCCAGTGCTTC. This chain links TRBV27 with TRBJ2-1, with D unclear. CDR1 is MNHEY and CDR2 is SMNVEV in the germline V gene (reference sequence). The CDR3 is made up of 13 amino acids.

This clonotype showed up many times. V is TRBV6-2 or TRBV6-3 and J is TRBJ1-1, with no clear D. V lost 2 bases to trimming and J lost 1 base, with 11 bases between them. The CDR3 spans 15 residues. The germline V gene encodes CDR1 MNHEY and CDR2 SVGEGT. The DNA of the CDR3 is TGTGCCAGCAGTTACGGTTTCAGGTGGAACACTGAAGCTTTCTTT. Its protein product is CASSYGFRWNTEAFF.

Note on this clonotype: One end of the junction varies from germline; a read error may be responsible. The chain has TRBV24-1 and TRBJ2-1; the D gene is possibly TRBD1 (6 bases). CDR3 length: 18 residues. Germline loops: CDR1 KGHDR, CDR2 SFDVKD. CDR3 DNA: TGTCCCACCAGTGAATTAGGGTCAGGGGTGAGAGGCAACAATGAGCAGTTCTTC. This encodes CPTSELGSGVRGNNEQFF.

The sample holds one count of this clonotype. This chain uses TRBV12-5 with TRBJ2-1; 15 bases are a match to TRBD2. CDR1 LGHNT and CDR2 FRNRAP come from the germline V gene. The CDR3 runs 17 residues. The V segment lost 6 bases and the J segment 2 bases; nucleotides outside the gene matches: 5. In nucleotides, the CDR3 is TGTGCTAGTGGGCCGGGACTAGCGGGAGGAGCCTACAATGAGCAGTTCTTC. Its translation is CASGPGLAGGAYNEQFF.

The DNA for the CDR3 is TGTGCCAGCAGCTCCAGTTTCGGGACGCCATCCCAAGAGACCCAGTACTTC. Translated: CASSSSFGTPSQETQYF. This sequence joins TRBV7-9 and TRBJ2-5, with D perhaps assigned TRBD1 or TRBD2 (5 bases each). V was clipped by 4 bases and J by 1 base, with 19 bases between them. The CDR3 is made up of 17 amino acids. In germline, CDR1 is SEHNR, CDR2 FQNEAQ (reference sequence).

This clonotype turned up a few times. The chain joins TRBV6-1 to TRBJ2-1; 10 bases agree with TRBD2. Germline trimming cut 6 bases from V and 4 bases from J; bases unmatched to any gene: 9. Germline assignment: CDR1 MNHNS and CDR2 SASEGT. CDR3 length equals 16 residues. CDR3 loop: CASRASGRGGYNEQFF. In nucleotides, the CDR3 is TGTGCCAGCAGGGCTAGCGGGAGAGGGGGGTACAATGAGCAGTTCTTC.

This clonotype was found a few times. The chain carries TRBV20-1 and TRBJ2-2; D gene ambiguous. Trimming removed 0 bases from V and 8 bases from J, with 13 bases in between. The CDR3 runs 14 residues. Germline values: CDR1 DFQATT, CDR2 SNEGSKA (reference sequence). The CDR3 bases are TGCAGTGCTAGAGATCTTCATGTAACTGGGGAGCTGTTTTTT. Translation: CSARDLHVTGELFF.

Only a few counts were recorded for this clonotype. The chain joins TRBV28 to TRBJ2-1; the match to TRBD1 covers 7 bases. This CDR3 is built from 11 residues. Trimming removed 10 bases from V and 7 bases from J; junction bases left unmatched: 4. CDR1 and CDR2 from the germline V gene are MDHEN and SYDVKM. This CDR3 reads CATTGRNEQFF. CDR3 nucleotides: TGTGCCACGACAGGGCGAAATGAGCAGTTCTTC.

This clonotype has a handful of counts. The chain links TRBV29-1 to TRBJ2-1; 8 nucleotides align to TRBD2. The CDR3 has 19 amino acids. CDR1 is SQVTM and CDR2 is ANQGSEA in the germline V gene. Trimming removed 1 base from V and 0 bases from J; junction bases left unmatched: 14. CDR3: CSVEVRASGRPSSYNEQFF. CDR3 DNA sequence: TGCAGCGTTGAAGTCAGGGCTAGCGGGCGACCTAGCTCCTACAATGAGCAGTTCTTC.

This clonotype was observed many times. V usage is TRBV20-1 and J usage is TRBJ2-1; perhaps TRBD2 as D (6 bases). The CDR3 runs to 12 residues. V gave up 5 bases and J gave up 4 bases, with 9 bases separating them. Germline CDR1 and CDR2: DFQATT and SNEGSKA (reference sequence). The CDR3 region has the DNA TGCAGTGCTGGCGGGGATTACAATGAGCAGTTCTTC. Its translation is CSAGGDYNEQFF.

The chain links TRBV11-2 to TRBJ2-7, with a possible D match to TRBD1 (6 bases). Looked up from germline, CDR1 is SGHAT and CDR2 is FQNNGV. CDR3 length: 15 residues. V was pared by 5 bases and J by 5 bases, with 19 bases between. The CDR3 loop reads CASSPITGRRNEQYF. The CDR3 coding sequence is TGTGCCAGCAGCCCCATAACAGGGAGAAGGAACGAGCAGTACTTC.

This clonotype was detected many times. This chain joins TRBV20-1 and TRBJ2-3, with 8 bases fitting TRBD1. Germline CDR1 and CDR2: DFQATT and SNEGSKA (reference sequence). CDR3 size: 17 residues. V lost 0 bases, J lost 5 bases, and 13 bases stayed unmatched. The CDR3 loop is CSARDRAGGAAIDTQYF. CDR3 DNA sequence: TGCAGTGCTAGAGATCGGGCAGGGGGCGCGGCTATAGATACGCAGTATTTT.

This clonotype was detected ten times or more. This chain joins TRBV11-3 and TRBJ2-7; 8 nucleotides match TRBD2. The germline V gene encodes CDR1 SGHNT and CDR2 YENEEA. The CDR3 loop spans 16 amino acids. Losses at the gene ends were 5 bases for V and 0 bases for J; bases not matched to a gene: 9. This chain's CDR3 is CASSRSGGRSSYEQYF. The CDR3 DNA sequence: TGTGCCAGCAGCCGGTCGGGGGGGAGGAGCTCCTACGAGCAGTACTTC.

Comment on this clonotype: Being one base from a much bigger clone, this may be a read error. The chain employs TRBV24-1 and TRBJ2-1, with D tentatively TRBD1 (5 bases). The CDR3 consists of 13 residues. Germline V gene data show CDR1 as KGHDR and CDR2 as SFDVKD. The DNA of the CDR3 is TGTACCACCAGTGATGGACACCTCAATGAGCAGTTCTTC. This gives the protein CTTSDGHLNEQFF.

This clonotype occurred many times. The V gene is TRBV7-8, the J gene TRBJ2-3; 16 bases match TRBD2. The germline V gene has CDR1 SGHVS and CDR2 FQNEAQ. This CDR3 comprises 17 residues. The ends lost 5 bases at V and 6 bases at J; junction bases unmatched: 8. The CDR3 DNA follows: TGTGCCAGCAGCCCGGGACTAGCGGGAGGGCAGAAGGATACGCAGTATTTT. Amino acid sequence: CASSPGLAGGQKDTQYF. Together with reference TRBV7-8 and TRBJ2-3, the CDR3 gives the full variable domain: GAGVSQSPRYKVAKRGQDVALRCDPISGHVSLFWYQQALGQGPEFLTYFQNEAQLDKSGLPSDRFFAERPEGSVSTLKIQRTQQEDSAVYLCASSPGLAGGQKDTQYFGPGTRLTVL.